These 27 T cell receptor beta chains originate from one sample sequenced in a study of CD8 T cells in ankylosing spondylitis. TCRdb re-called the 5' RACE reads with MiXCR, one entry per CDR3 protein. This table has roughly 180,000 distinct CDR3 sequences, under 15% appearing once. The sequenced sample was blood, either unsorted or a sorted T cell fraction (not recorded which). Receptor source: a female donor with ankylosing spondylitis or in good health (not recorded which).

This clonotype was recorded at least ten times. The rearrangement joins TRBV12-3 or TRBV12-4 to TRBJ1-2; maybe TRBD1 (5 bases). V dropped 6 bases and J dropped 2 bases, with 13 bases sitting between them. CDR3 length equals 14 residues. This CDR3 is CASSPREFNYGYTF. CDR3 DNA sequence: TGTGCCAGCAGCCCCAGGGAATTCAACTATGGCTACACCTTC.

The table lists this clonotype with many counts. This sequence joins TRBV5-6 and TRBJ2-3; D gene uncertain. Germline CDR1 and CDR2: SGHDT and YYEEEE. V lost 1 base and J lost 4, with 7 bases in between. The CDR3 contains 13 residues. CDR3 nucleotide sequence: TGTGCCAGCAGCTTGATTCGGGCAGATACGCAGTATTTT. Protein sequence: CASSLIRADTQYF.

This clonotype was counted at least ten times. The chain couples TRBV13 to TRBJ2-7, with D possibly matching TRBD2 (6 bases). Germline V gene data show CDR1 as PRHDT and CDR2 as FYEKMQ (reference sequence). The CDR3 runs to 13 residues. Trimming removed 5 bases at V and 1 base at J, with 9 bases between. CDR3 coding DNA: TGTGCCAGCAGCATGGGACTTTCCTACGAGCAGTACTTC. Its protein is CASSMGLSYEQYF.

This chain uses TRBV12-3 or TRBV12-4 with TRBJ2-1, with TRBD2 as a possible D gene (5 bases). The V gene lost 2 bases and the J gene lost 12 bases, with 14 bases spanning the gap. This CDR3 comprises 13 residues. CDR3 DNA: TGTGCCAGCAGTTTAACGAGGGCGTCTGGGCAGTTCTTC. Amino acids: CASSLTRASGQFF.

This clonotype was counted at least ten times. The rearrangement uses TRBV24-1 and TRBJ1-6; a weak D match, TRBD1 (6 bases). The CDR3 has 17 residues. Germline V gene data show CDR1 as KGHDR and CDR2 as SFDVKD. V lost 1 base and J lost 3, with 12 bases in between. The CDR3 reads CATSDLAGVGYNSPLHF. The CDR3 DNA is TGTGCCACCAGTGATTTAGCAGGGGTTGGCTATAATTCACCCCTCCACTTT.

This rearrangement joins TRBV30 to TRBJ2-1; 7 positions match TRBD1. Germline V gives CDR1 GTSNPN, CDR2 SVGIG (reference sequence). CDR3 length: 13 amino acids. The J segment lost 7 bases and the V segment lost 1 base, leaving 4 bases of the junction unmatched. CDR3 sequence (DNA): TGTGCCTGGAGTGCCGGGACAGCGAATGAGCAGTTCTTC. Translation: CAWSAGTANEQFF.

This clonotype was recorded at least ten times. This chain uses TRBV11-3 with TRBJ2-1; D unclear. From germline, CDR1 is SGHNT and CDR2 YENEEA. The germline V and J ends were trimmed by 2 bases and 7 bases, with 15 bases remaining between them. The CDR3 runs to 15 residues. CDR3 nucleotide sequence: TGTGCCAGCAGCTTAAAAGTCCAAAGCCCTAATGAGCAGTTCTTC. Translation gives CASSLKVQSPNEQFF.

This chain uses TRBV20-1 with TRBJ2-2; D possibly corresponds to TRBD1 (6 bases). Germline loops: CDR1 DFQATT, CDR2 SNEGSKA (reference sequence). V lost 8 bases to trimming and J lost 3 bases, with 13 bases between them. CDR3 length: 13 residues. The CDR3 nucleotides read TGCAGTTCACACAGGGCGGACACCGGGGAGCTGTTTTTT. It is translated as CSSHRADTGELFF.

The rearrangement joins TRBV14 to TRBJ2-7; D not resolved. Deletions cut 1 base from V and 4 bases from J, with 5 bases between. The germline V gene encodes CDR1 SGHDN and CDR2 FVKESK. CDR3 size: 12 residues. The CDR3 nucleotides are TGTGCCAGCAGCCAAGTATGGTACGAGCAGTACTTC. Residues: CASSQVWYEQYF.

The chain employs TRBV7-2 and TRBJ1-1; the D gene is possibly TRBD1 (5 bases). V gave up 4 bases and J gave up 6 bases, with 15 bases separating them. The CDR3 sequence is 14 residues long. Germline V gene data show CDR1 as SGHTA and CDR2 as FQGNSA. CDR3 protein: CASSSRGQGAEAFF. The CDR3 region has the DNA TGTGCCAGCAGCTCCCGGGGCCAAGGTGCTGAAGCTTTCTTT.

This clonotype was detected only a few times. The gene calls are TRBV20-1 and TRBJ2-6, with a tentative D call TRBD1 (5 bases). Trimming stripped 1 base from V and 0 bases from J, with 19 bases between. CDR1 and CDR2 from the germline V gene are DFQATT and SNEGSKA (reference sequence). The CDR3 runs to 19 residues. CDR3 sequence: CSARARTQNSFSGANVLTF. DNA of the CDR3: TGCAGTGCTAGAGCTCGGACACAAAATTCGTTCTCTGGGGCCAACGTCCTGACTTTC.

This clonotype was counted many times. V is TRBV7-8 and J is TRBJ2-7; D is undetermined. Germline V gene sequence: CDR1 SGHVS, CDR2 FQNEAQ. Trimming removed 1 base from V and 1 base from J, with 11 bases in between. CDR3 length: 15 residues. Here the CDR3 reads CASSLEVGFSYEQYF. In nucleotides, the CDR3 is TGTGCCAGCAGCTTAGAAGTGGGCTTTTCCTACGAGCAGTACTTC. The full variable domain, rest sourced from reference TRBV7-8 and TRBJ2-7, is GAGVSQSPRYKVAKRGQDVALRCDPISGHVSLFWYQQALGQGPEFLTYFQNEAQLDKSGLPSDRFFAERPEGSVSTLKIQRTQQEDSAVYLCASSLEVGFSYEQYFGPGTRLTVT.

In this sample, this clonotype turned up many times. The chain recombines TRBV5-1 with TRBJ2-1; TRBD2 aligns across 11 bases. Losses at the gene ends were 5 bases for V and 5 bases for J; bases not matched to a gene: 3. This CDR3 comprises 14 residues. From germline, CDR1 is SGHRS and CDR2 YFSETQ. CDR3 sequence (DNA): TGCGCCAGCAGACAGGGACTAGCGGACAATGAGCAGTTCTTC. Its protein product is CASRQGLADNEQFF.

This clonotype was found once. The V call is TRBV20-1, the J call TRBJ2-1; D assignment may be TRBD1 or TRBD2 (5 bases each). V was cut by 5 bases and J by 8 bases, with 25 bases left in between. This CDR3 spans 16 amino acids. Germline V gives CDR1 DFQATT, CDR2 SNEGSKA (reference sequence). As DNA, the CDR3 is TGCAGTGCTGTGGGGCTTATAGCGCGGTCCGGGGATGAGCAGTTCTTC. It encodes CSAVGLIARSGDEQFF.

At least ten counts were recorded for this clonotype. The CDR3 is CASSQTGQASRFVCLANYGYTF. For the CDR3, the DNA is TGTGCCAGCAGCCAGACGGGGCAGGCCTCACGTTTCGTTTGCTTAGCTAACTATGGCTACACCTTC. The chain links TRBV3-1 to TRBJ1-2; D is perhaps TRBD1 (5 bases). This CDR3 has 22 residues. Germline V gene sequence: CDR1 LGHDT, CDR2 YNNKEL (reference sequence). V was cut by 3 bases and J by 0 bases, with 32 bases left in between.

Only a few counts were recorded for this clonotype. The chain combines TRBV12-3 or TRBV12-4 with TRBJ2-3; 8 bases agree with TRBD1. This CDR3 comprises 15 residues. V shed 5 bases, J shed 2 bases, and the junction held 6 bases outside the gene matches. CDR3 bases: TGTGCCAGCAGTCCCGGACAGGGCTACACAGATACGCAGTATTTT. This gives the protein CASSPGQGYTDTQYF.

This clonotype showed up many times. The chain has TRBV4-2 and TRBJ2-6, with D hard to call. Per germline, CDR1 LGHNA and CDR2 YNFKEQ. V lost 3 bases to trimming and J lost 2 bases, with 11 bases between them. The CDR3 covers 16 residues. The CDR3 region is CASSQGDQTGANVLTF. DNA of the CDR3: TGTGCCAGCAGCCAGGGCGACCAGACTGGGGCCAACGTCCTGACTTTC.

This clonotype came up a few times. The chain joins TRBV20-1 to TRBJ2-5; weak D call: TRBD2 (6 bases). Germline CDR1 reads DFQATT; CDR2 reads SNEGSKA (reference sequence). The CDR3 loop spans 15 amino acids. V was pared by 3 bases and J by 2 bases, with 16 bases between. The CDR3 reads CSARRPRDFQETQYF. For the CDR3, the DNA is TGCAGTGCTAGGCGTCCCCGGGACTTTCAAGAGACCCAGTACTTC.

This clonotype was seen more than once but under ten times. This chain connects TRBV12-3 or TRBV12-4 to TRBJ1-3; D gene unclear. Deletions cut 5 bases from V and 0 bases from J, with 5 bases between. The length of the CDR3 is 13 residues. The CDR3 spells CASSVHSGNTIYF. Here the CDR3 DNA reads TGTGCCAGCAGTGTACACTCTGGAAACACCATATATTTT.

The V call is TRBV12-3 or TRBV12-4, the J call TRBJ2-5; the D gene is possibly TRBD2 (5 bases). V dropped 5 bases and J dropped 2 bases, with 9 bases sitting between them. The CDR3 runs 13 residues. CDR3 in DNA: TGTGCCAGCAGTGGACTGCTTCAAGAGACCCAGTACTTC. Its protein is CASSGLLQETQYF.

This clonotype was detected ten times or more. The J gene is TRBJ1-4, the V gene TRBV20-1; no clear D gene. With 4 bases removed from V and 2 bases from J, the gap between germline ends came to 5 bases. Germline CDR1 and CDR2: DFQATT and SNEGSKA (reference sequence). This CDR3 has 12 residues. This chain's CDR3 is CSATRTNEKLFF. CDR3 nucleotide sequence: TGCAGTGCTACACGCACTAATGAAAAACTGTTTTTT.

With regard to this clonotype: A much larger clone lies a single base off, so this may be a read error. This chain connects TRBV30 to TRBJ1-6; D is uncertain. Germline lookup yields CDR1 GTSNPN and CDR2 SVGIG (reference sequence). V was pared by 0 bases and J by 5 bases, with 14 bases between. The CDR3 has 16 residues. CDR3 bases: TGTGCCTGGAGTGTACCATTTGTACGAGATAATTCACCCCTCCACTTT. It specifies CAWSVPFVRDNSPLHF.

The V call is TRBV5-1, the J call TRBJ2-1; TRBD1 agrees at 7 bases. The CDR3 is 14 residues long. V dropped 1 base and J dropped 6; count of bases not matched to a gene: 4. Per germline, CDR1 SGHRS and CDR2 YFSETQ. For the CDR3, the DNA is TGCGCCAGCAGCTTGTGGGGGACAGCCAATGAGCAGTTCTTC. Encoded protein: CASSLWGTANEQFF.

V gene TRBV2 combines with J gene TRBJ1-1; no firm D call. Germline-derived CDR1 and CDR2 are SNHLY and FYNNEI. This CDR3 contains 18 residues. V lost 11 bases and J 0 bases, leaving 28 bases between the germline ends. The CDR3 DNA is TGTGCCTTCTTGGTAAGCGGCAGGAGTAAAAACATGAACACTGAAGCTTTCTTT. Translating gives CAFLVSGRSKNMNTEAFF.

This clonotype was counted a few times. The chain is built from TRBV5-6 and TRBJ2-1; D is unclear. Deletions cut 3 bases from V and 9 bases from J, with 10 bases between. Germline V gene sequence: CDR1 SGHDT, CDR2 YYEEEE. The CDR3 consists of 12 residues. This CDR3 reads CASSWGGREQFF. In DNA, the CDR3 is TGTGCCAGCAGCTGGGGTGGGCGTGAGCAGTTCTTC.

This rearrangement joins TRBV19 to TRBJ1-4; D gene ambiguous. The CDR3 has 15 residues. In germline, CDR1 is LNHDA, CDR2 SQIVND (reference sequence). Trimming stripped 6 bases from V and 4 bases from J, with 15 bases between. CDR3 nucleotides: TGTGCCAGTAGACAGAGGACGGTTGATAATGAAAAACTGTTTTTT. Its protein product is CASRQRTVDNEKLFF.

The chain couples TRBV6-2 or TRBV6-3 to TRBJ1-1, with D hard to call. The length of the CDR3 is 15 residues. The germline V gene has CDR1 MNHEY and CDR2 SVGEGT. Trimming removed 7 bases at V and 1 base at J, with 16 bases between. CDR3 sequence reads: CASTKIPVENTEAFF. The DNA of the CDR3 is TGTGCCAGCACCAAGATACCCGTCGAGAACACTGAAGCTTTCTTT.